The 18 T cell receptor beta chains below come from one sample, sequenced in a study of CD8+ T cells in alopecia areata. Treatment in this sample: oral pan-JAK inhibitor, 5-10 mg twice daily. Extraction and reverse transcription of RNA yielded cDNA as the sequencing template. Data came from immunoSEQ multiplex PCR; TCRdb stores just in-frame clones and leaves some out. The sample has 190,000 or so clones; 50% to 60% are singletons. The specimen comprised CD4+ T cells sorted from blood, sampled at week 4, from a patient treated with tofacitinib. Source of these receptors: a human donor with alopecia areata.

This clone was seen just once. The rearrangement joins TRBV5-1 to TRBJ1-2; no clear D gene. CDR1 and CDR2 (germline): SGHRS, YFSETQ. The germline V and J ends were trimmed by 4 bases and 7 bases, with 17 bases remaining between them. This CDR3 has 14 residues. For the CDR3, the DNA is TGCGCCAGCAGCCCTGGAGGGTCGGAAACTGGCTACACCTTC. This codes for CASSPGGSETGYTF.

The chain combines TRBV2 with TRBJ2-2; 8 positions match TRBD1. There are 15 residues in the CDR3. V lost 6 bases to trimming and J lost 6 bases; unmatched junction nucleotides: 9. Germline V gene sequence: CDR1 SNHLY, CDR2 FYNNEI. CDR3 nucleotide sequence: TGTGCCAGCAGGACCGGACAGGGCGGCGCCGGGGAGCTGTTTTTT. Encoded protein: CASRTGQGGAGELFF. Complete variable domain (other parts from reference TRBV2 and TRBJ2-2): EPEVTQTPSHQVTQMGQEVILRCVPISNHLYFYWYRQILGQKVEFLVSFYNNEISEKSEIFDDQFSVERPDGSNFTLKIRSTKLEDSAMYFCASRTGQGGAGELFFGEGSRLTVL.

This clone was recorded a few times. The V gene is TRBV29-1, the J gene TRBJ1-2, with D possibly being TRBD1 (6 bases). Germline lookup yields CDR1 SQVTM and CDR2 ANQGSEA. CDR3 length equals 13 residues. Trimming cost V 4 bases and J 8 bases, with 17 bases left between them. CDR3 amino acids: CSVAVARGGGYTF. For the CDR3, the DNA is TGCAGCGTTGCGGTCGCCAGGGGAGGCGGCTACACCTTC.

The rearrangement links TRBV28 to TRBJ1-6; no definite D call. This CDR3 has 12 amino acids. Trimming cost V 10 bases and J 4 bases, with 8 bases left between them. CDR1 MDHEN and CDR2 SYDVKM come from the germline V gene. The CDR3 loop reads CATGSYNSPLHF. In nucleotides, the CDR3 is TGTGCCACCGGGAGTTATAATTCACCCCTCCACTTT.

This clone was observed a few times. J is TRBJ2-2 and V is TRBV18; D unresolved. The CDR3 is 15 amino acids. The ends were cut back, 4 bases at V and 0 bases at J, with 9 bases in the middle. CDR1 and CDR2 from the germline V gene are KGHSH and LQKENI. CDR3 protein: CASSLGRTNTGELFF. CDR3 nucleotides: TGTGCCAGCTCACTCGGACGGACGAACACCGGGGAGCTGTTTTTT.

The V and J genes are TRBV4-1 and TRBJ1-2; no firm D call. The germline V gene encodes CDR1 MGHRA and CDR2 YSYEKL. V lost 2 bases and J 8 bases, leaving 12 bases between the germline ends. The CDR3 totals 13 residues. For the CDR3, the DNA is TGCGCCAGCAGCCAAATAGGACTACGGGGCTACACCTTC. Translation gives CASSQIGLRGYTF.

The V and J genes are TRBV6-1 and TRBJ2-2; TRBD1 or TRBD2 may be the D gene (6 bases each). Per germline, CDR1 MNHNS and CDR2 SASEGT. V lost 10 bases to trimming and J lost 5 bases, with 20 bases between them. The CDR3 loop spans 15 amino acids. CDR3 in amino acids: CATYPRGRSTGELFF. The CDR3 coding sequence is TGTGCCACCTACCCTCGGGGGCGATCGACCGGGGAGCTGTTTTTT.

CDR3 sequence: CATGQGTQYQETQYF. The CDR3 coding sequence is TGTGCCACCGGACAGGGGACCCAGTACCAAGAGACCCAGTACTTC. The V call is TRBV10-3, the J call TRBJ2-5; TRBD1 agrees at 9 bases. The CDR3 runs 15 residues. With 10 bases clipped from V and 0 bases from J, the junction kept 9 bases outside the gene matches. Germline lookup yields CDR1 ENHRY and CDR2 SYGVKD.

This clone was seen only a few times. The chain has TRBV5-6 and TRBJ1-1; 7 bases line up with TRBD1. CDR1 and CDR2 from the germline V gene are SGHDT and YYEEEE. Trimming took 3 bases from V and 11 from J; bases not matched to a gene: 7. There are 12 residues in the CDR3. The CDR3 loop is CASSSNRGRAFF. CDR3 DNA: TGTGCCAGCAGCTCAAACAGGGGACGTGCTTTCTTT.

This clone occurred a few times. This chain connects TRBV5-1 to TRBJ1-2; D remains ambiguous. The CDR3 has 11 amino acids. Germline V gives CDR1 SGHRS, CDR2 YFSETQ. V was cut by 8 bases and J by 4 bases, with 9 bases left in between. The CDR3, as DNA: TGCGCCAGTACAGACGGCTATGGCTACACCTTC. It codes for CASTDGYGYTF.

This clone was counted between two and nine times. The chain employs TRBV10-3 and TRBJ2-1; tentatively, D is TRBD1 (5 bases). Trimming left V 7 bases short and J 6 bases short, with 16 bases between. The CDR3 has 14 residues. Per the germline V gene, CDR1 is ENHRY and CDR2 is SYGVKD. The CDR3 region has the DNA TGTGCCATCATGGCCCAGGGCAACAGCAATGAGCAGTTCTTC. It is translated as CAIMAQGNSNEQFF.

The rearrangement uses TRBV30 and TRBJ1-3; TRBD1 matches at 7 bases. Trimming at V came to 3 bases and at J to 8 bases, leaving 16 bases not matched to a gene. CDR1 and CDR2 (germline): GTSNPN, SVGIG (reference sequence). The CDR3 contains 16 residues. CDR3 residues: CAWSAGQDRGLDTIYF. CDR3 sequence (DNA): TGTGCCTGGAGCGCTGGACAGGACCGGGGGTTGGACACCATATATTTT.

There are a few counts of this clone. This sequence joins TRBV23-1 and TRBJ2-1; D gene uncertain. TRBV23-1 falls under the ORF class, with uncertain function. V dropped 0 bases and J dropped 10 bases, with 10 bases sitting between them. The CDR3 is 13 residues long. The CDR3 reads CASSQSPPREQFF. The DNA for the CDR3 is TGCGCCAGCAGTCAATCGCCCCCTAGGGAGCAGTTCTTC.

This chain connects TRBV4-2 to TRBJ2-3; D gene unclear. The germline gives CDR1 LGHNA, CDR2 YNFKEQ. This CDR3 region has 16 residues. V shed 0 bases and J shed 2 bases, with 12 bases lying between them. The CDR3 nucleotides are TGTGCCAGCAGCCAAGAACCTGGAGACTCCACAGATACGCAGTATTTT. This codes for CASSQEPGDSTDTQYF.

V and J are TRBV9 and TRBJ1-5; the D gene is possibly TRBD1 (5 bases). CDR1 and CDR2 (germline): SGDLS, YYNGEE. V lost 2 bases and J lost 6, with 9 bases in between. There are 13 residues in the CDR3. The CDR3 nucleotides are TGTGCCAGCAGCGTTGGGGGATCTCAGCCCCAGCATTTT. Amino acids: CASSVGGSQPQHF.

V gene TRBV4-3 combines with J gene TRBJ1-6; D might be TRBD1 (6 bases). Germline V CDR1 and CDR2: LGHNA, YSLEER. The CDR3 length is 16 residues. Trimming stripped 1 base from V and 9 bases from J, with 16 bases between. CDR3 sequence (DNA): TGCGCCAGCAGCCAAGGCGGGGGGCCGGACGGTTCACCCCTCCACTTT. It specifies CASSQGGGPDGSPLHF.

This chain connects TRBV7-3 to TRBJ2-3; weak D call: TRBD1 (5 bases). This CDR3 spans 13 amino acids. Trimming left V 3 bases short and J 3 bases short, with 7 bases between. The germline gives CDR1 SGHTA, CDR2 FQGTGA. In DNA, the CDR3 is TGTGCCAGCAGCTTCGACAGAACAGATACGCAGTATTTT. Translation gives CASSFDRTDTQYF.

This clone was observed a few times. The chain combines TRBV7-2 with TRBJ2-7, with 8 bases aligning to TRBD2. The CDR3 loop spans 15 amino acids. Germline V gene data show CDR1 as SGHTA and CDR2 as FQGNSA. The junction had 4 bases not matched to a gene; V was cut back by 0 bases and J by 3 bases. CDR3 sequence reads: CASSLAGSGGYEQYF. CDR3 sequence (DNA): TGTGCCAGCAGCTTAGCGGGGAGCGGGGGCTACGAGCAGTACTTC.